The sequence of this T cell receptor (beta chain) was determined in a study of radiotherapy plus CTLA-4 blockade in lung cancer. V was pared by 5 bases and J by 2 bases, with 4 bases of the junction left unmatched. CDR1 SGHRS and CDR2 YFSETQ come from the germline V gene. This CDR3 is 14 amino acids long. Generated by immunoSEQ multiplex PCR, the TCRdb table keeps only in-frame clones and is missing some. In the table there are approximately 38,000 clones, roughly 85% of which are singletons. CTLA-4 blockade using ipilimumab, together with focal radiation, was received by patients with chemo-refractory metastatic non-small-cell lung cancer.

The receptor comes from a human donor with non-small cell lung cancer whose response to radiotherapy plus ipilimumab could not be evaluated. This chain joins TRBV5-1 and TRBJ2-7, with 10 bases identical to TRBD1. The material sequenced was peripheral blood, taken from a patient treated with radiotherapy plus ipilimumab. The CDR3 protein is CASRRGTGAYEQYF. CDR3 in DNA: TGCGCCAGCAGACGGGGGACAGGGGCCTACGAGCAGTACTTC.